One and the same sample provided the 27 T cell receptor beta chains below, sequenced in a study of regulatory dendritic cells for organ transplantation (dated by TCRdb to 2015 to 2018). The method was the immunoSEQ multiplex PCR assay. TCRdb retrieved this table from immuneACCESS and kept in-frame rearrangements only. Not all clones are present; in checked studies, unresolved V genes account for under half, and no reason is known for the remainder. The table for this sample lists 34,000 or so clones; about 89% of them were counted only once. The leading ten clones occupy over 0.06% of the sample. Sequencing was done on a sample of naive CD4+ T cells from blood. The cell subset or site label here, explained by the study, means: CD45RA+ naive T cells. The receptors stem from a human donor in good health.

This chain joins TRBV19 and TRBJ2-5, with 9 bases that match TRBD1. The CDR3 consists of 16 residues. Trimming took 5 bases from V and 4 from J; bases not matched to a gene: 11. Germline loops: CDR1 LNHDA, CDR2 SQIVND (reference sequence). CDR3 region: CASSSDIGTGRETQYF. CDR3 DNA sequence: TGTGCCAGTAGTTCGGATATTGGGACAGGGCGAGAGACCCAGTACTTC. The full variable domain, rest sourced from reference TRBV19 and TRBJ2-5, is DGGITQSPKYLFRKEGQNVTLSCEQNLNHDAMYWYRQDPGQGLRLIYYSQIVNDFQKGDIAEGYSVSREKKESFPLTVTSAQKNPTAFYLCASSSDIGTGRETQYFGPGTRLLVL.

CDR3 nucleotides: TGTGCCAGCTCCCTCCAGGGACAGCCGAACACCGGGGAGCTGTTTTTT. Its translation is CASSLQGQPNTGELFF. The chain uses TRBV21-1 and TRBJ2-2; the D segment call TRBD1 is taken from the table without a DNA check. TRBV21-1 is designated a pseudogene. This CDR3 comprises 16 residues.

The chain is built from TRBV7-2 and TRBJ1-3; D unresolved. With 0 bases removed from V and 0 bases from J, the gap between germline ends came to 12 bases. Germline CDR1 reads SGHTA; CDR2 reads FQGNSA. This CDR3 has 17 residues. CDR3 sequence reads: CASSLALVGSSGNTIYF. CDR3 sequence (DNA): TGTGCCAGCAGCTTAGCTCTCGTGGGTAGCTCTGGAAACACCATATATTTT.

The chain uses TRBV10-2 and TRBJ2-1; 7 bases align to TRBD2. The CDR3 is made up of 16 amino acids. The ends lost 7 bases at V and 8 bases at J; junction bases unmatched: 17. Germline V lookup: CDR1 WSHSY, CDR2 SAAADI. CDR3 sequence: CASKRQGGTQGHEQFF. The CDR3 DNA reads TGCGCCAGCAAGCGCCAGGGAGGGACCCAGGGCCATGAGCAGTTCTTC.

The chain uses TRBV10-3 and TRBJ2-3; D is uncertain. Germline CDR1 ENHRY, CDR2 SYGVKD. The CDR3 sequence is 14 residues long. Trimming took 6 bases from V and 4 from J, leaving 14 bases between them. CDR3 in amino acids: CAIRGHPLPDTQYF. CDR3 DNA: TGTGCCATCAGGGGCCACCCTCTGCCAGATACGCAGTATTTT.

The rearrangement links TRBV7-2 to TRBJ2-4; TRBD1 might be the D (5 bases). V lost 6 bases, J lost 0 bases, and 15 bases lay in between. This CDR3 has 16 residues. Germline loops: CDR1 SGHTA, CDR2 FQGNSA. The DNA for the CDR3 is TGTGCCAGCAGTCCACGGCTTCAGGGAGCCAAAAACATTCAGTACTTC. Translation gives CASSPRLQGAKNIQYF.

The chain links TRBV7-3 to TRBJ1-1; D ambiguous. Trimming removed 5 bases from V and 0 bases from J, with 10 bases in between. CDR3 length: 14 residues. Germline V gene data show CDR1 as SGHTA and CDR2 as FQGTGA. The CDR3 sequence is CASSPGRLNTEAFF. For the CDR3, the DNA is TGTGCCAGCAGCCCGGGCCGGCTGAACACTGAAGCTTTCTTT.

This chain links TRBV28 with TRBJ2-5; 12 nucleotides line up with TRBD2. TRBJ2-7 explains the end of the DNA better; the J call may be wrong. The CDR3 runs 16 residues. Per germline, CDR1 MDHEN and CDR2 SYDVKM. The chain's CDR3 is CAILNPSGRGPYEQYF. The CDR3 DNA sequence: TGTGCCATCCTGAATCCTAGCGGGAGGGGTCCCTACGAGCAGTACTTC.

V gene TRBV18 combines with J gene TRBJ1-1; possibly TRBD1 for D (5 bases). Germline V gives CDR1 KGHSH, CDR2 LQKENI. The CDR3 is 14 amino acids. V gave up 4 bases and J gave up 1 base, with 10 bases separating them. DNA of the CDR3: TGTGCCAGCTCACAGGGGTCGAGGAACACTGAAGCTTTCTTT. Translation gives CASSQGSRNTEAFF.

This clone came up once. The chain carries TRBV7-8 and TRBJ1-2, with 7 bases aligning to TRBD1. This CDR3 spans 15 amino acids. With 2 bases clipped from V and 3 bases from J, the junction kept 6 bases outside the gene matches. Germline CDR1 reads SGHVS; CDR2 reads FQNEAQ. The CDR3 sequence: CASSLLGGQHYGYTF. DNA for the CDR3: TGTGCCAGCAGCTTATTAGGGGGACAGCACTATGGCTACACCTTC.

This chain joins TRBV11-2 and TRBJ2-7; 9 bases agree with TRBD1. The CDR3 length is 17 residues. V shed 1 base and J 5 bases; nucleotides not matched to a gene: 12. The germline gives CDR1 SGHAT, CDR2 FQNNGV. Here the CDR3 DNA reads TGTGCCAGCAGCTTAGGTTTATGGGGACAGGGTCACAACGAGCAGTACTTC. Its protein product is CASSLGLWGQGHNEQYF.

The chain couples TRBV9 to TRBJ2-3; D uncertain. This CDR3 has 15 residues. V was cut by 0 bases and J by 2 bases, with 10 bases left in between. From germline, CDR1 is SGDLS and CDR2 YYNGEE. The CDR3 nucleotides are TGTGCCAGCAGCGTAGGAGCATACTCCACAGATACGCAGTATTTT. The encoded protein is CASSVGAYSTDTQYF. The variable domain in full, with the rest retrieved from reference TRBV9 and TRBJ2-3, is DSGVTQTPKHLITATGQRVTLRCSPRSGDLSVYWYQQSLDQGLQFLIQYYNGEERAKGNILERFSAQQFPDLHSELNLSSLELGDSALYFCASSVGAYSTDTQYFGPGTRLTVL.

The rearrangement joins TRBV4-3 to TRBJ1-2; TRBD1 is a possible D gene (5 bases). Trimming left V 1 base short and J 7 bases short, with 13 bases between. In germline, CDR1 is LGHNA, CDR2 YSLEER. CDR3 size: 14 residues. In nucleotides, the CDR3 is TGCGCCAGCAGCCAAGTACGGGGAAGGGGTGGCTACACCTTC. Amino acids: CASSQVRGRGGYTF.

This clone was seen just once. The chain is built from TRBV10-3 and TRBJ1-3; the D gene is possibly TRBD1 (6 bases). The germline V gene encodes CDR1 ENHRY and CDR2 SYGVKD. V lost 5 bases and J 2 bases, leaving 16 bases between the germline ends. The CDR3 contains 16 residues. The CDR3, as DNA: TGTGCCATCAGTCCCGCTCAGGGGATAACTGGAAACACCATATATTTT. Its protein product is CAISPAQGITGNTIYF.

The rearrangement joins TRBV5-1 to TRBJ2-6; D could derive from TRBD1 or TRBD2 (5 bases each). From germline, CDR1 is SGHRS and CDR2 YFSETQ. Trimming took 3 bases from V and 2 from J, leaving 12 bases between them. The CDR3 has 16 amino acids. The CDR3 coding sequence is TGCGCCAGCAGCTACCGGGGCCCCGCTGGGGCCAACGTCCTGACTTTC. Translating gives CASSYRGPAGANVLTF.

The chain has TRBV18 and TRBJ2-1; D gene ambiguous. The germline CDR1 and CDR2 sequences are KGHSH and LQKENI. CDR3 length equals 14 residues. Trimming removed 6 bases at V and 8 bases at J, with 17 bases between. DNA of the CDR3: TGTGCCAGCTCCCCGACCGCGGATGGCTATGAGCAGTTCTTC. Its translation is CASSPTADGYEQFF. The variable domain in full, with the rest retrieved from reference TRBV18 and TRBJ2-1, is NAGVMQNPRHLVRRRGQEARLRCSPMKGHSHVYWYRQLPEEGLKFMVYLQKENIIDESGMPKERFSAEFPKEGPSILRIQQVVRGDSAAYFCASSPTADGYEQFFGPGTRLTVL.

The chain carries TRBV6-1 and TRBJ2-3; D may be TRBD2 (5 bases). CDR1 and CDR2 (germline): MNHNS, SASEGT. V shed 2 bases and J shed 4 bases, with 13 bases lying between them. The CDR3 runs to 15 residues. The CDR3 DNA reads TGTGCCAGCAGTGAACTGGCGGGTGGGTCAGATACGCAGTATTTT. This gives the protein CASSELAGGSDTQYF.

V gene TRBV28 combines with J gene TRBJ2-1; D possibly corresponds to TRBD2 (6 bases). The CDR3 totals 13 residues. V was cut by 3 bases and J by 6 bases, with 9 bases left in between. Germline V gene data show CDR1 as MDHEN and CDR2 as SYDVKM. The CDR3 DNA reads TGTGCCAGCAGTTTTATGGGGGGCAATGAGCAGTTCTTC. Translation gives CASSFMGGNEQFF.

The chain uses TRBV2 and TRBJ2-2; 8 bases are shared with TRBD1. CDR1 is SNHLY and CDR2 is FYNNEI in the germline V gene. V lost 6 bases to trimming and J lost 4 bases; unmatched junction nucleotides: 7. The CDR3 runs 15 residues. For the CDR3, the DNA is TGTGCCAGCAGCGGACAGGGTTTCGGCACCGGGGAGCTGTTTTTT. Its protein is CASSGQGFGTGELFF. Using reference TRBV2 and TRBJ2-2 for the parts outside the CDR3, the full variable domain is EPEVTQTPSHQVTQMGQEVILRCVPISNHLYFYWYRQILGQKVEFLVSFYNNEISEKSEIFDDQFSVERPDGSNFTLKIRSTKLEDSAMYFCASSGQGFGTGELFFGEGSRLTVL.

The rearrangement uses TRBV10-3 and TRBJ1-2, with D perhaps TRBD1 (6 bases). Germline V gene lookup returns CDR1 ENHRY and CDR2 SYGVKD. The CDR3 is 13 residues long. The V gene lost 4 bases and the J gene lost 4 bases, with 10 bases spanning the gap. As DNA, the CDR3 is TGTGCCATCAGTGGGGAGGGGGGCTATGGCTACACCTTC. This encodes CAISGEGGYGYTF.

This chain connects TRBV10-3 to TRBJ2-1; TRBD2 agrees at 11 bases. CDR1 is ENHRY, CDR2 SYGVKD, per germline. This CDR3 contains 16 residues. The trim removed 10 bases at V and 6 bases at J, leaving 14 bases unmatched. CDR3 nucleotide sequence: TGTGCCACCGAAGGGGGTAGCGGGAGGGCCGTCAATGAGCAGTTCTTC. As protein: CATEGGSGRAVNEQFF.

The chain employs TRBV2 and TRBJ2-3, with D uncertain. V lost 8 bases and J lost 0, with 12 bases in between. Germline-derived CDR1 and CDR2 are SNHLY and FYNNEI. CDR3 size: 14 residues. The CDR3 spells CASGRLTSTDTQYF. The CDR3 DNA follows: TGTGCCAGCGGACGACTGACTAGCACAGATACGCAGTATTTT.

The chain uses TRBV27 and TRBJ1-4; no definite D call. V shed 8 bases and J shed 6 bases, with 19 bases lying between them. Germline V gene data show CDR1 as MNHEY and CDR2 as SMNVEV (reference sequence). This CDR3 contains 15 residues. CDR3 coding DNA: TGTGCCAGCGGCGCCGGGCCGAGGGCGGATGAAAAACTGTTTTTT. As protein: CASGAGPRADEKLFF.

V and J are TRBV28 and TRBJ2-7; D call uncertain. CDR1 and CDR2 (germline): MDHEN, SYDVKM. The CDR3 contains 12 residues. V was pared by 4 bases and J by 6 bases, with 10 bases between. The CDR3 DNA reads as TGTGCCAGCAGTTGCTTAAGGTGCGAGCAGTACTTC. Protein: CASSCLRCEQYF.

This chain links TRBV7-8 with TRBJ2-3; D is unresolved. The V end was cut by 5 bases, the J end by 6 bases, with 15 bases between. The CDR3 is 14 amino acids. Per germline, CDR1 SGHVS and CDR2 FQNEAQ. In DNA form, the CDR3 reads TGTGCCAGCAGCCAAAGCCCACCAAGGGATACGCAGTATTTT. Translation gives CASSQSPPRDTQYF.

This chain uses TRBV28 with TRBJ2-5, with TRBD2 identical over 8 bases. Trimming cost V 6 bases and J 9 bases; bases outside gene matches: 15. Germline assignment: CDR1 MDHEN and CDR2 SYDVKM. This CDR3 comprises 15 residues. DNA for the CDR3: TGTGCCAGCAGCCCCAGCGGGAGCAGGAGATTCGCCCAGTACTTC. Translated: CASSPSGSRRFAQYF. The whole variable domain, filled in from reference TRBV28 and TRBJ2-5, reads DVKVTQSSRYLVKRTGEKVFLECVQDMDHENMFWYRQDPGLGLRLIYFSYDVKMKEKGDIPEGYSVSREKKERFSLILESASTNQTSMYLCASSPSGSRRFAQYFGPGTRLLVL.

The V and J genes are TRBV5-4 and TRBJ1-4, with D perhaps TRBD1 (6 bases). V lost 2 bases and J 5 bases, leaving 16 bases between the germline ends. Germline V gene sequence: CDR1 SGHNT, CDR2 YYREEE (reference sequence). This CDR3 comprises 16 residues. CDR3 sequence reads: CASSLRTDLINEKLFF. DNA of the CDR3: TGTGCCAGCAGCTTAAGGACAGACCTGATAAATGAAAAACTGTTTTTT.